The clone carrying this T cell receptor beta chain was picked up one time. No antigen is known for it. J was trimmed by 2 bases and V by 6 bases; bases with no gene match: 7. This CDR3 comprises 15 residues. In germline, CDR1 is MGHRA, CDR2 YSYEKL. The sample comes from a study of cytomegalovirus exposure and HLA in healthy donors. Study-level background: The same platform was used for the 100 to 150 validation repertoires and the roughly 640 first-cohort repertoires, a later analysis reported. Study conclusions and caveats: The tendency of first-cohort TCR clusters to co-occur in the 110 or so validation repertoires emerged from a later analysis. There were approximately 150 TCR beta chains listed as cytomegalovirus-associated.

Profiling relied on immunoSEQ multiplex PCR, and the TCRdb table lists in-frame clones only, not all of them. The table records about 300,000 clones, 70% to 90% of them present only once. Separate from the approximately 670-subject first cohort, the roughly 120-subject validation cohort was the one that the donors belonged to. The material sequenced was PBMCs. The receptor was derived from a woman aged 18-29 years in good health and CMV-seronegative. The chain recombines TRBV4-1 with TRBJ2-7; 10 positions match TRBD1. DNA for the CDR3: TGCGCCAGCAGACCGATCGGGACAGGGGCCTACGAGCAGTACTTC. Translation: CASRPIGTGAYEQYF.